Each of the 28 T cell receptor beta chains below was sequenced from the same sample in a study of T cell responses to AZD1222 COVID-19 vaccine. TCRdb keeps only in-frame clones here, not all; method: immunoSEQ multiplex PCR. The sample has roughly 100,000 clones; roughly 87% are singletons. Sequencing used peripheral blood, obtained 28 days after the second AZD1222 dose. Every receptor here comes from an adult who received the AZD1222 COVID-19 vaccine.

The chain combines TRBV9 with TRBJ1-2; D ambiguous. V lost 4 bases and J 4 bases, leaving 17 bases between the germline ends. This CDR3 has 15 residues. Looked up from germline, CDR1 is SGDLS and CDR2 is YYNGEE. The DNA of the CDR3 is TGTGCCAGCAGCCCCCGGTCCCCCGAAGGCTATGGCTACACCTTC. This encodes CASSPRSPEGYGYTF. The full variable domain, rest sourced from reference TRBV9 and TRBJ1-2, is DSGVTQTPKHLITATGQRVTLRCSPRSGDLSVYWYQQSLDQGLQFLIQYYNGEERAKGNILERFSAQQFPDLHSELNLSSLELGDSALYFCASSPRSPEGYGYTFGSGTRLTVV.

This rearrangement joins TRBV19 to TRBJ1-4; 7 bases fit TRBD1. The CDR3 covers 13 residues. The germline CDR1 and CDR2 sequences are LNHDA and SQIVND (reference sequence). The V segment lost 3 bases and the J segment 8 bases; nucleotides outside the gene matches: 3. CDR3: CASSIRGSEKLFF. The CDR3 coding sequence is TGTGCCAGTAGTATCAGGGGGAGCGAAAAACTGTTTTTT. The full variable domain, with the rest looked up from reference TRBV19 and TRBJ1-4, is DGGITQSPKYLFRKEGQNVTLSCEQNLNHDAMYWYRQDPGQGLRLIYYSQIVNDFQKGDIAEGYSVSREKKESFPLTVTSAQKNPTAFYLCASSIRGSEKLFFGSGTQLSVL.

This clone has only a few counts. The chain is built from TRBV18 and TRBJ1-1; no definite D call. Trimming shortened V by 6 bases and J by 3 bases, and 17 bases separated the two germline ends. Germline assignment: CDR1 KGHSH and CDR2 LQKENI. The CDR3 loop spans 15 amino acids. CDR3 amino acids: CASSPRIVRDTEAFF. The CDR3 bases are TGTGCCAGCTCTCCAAGAATCGTTCGAGACACTGAAGCTTTCTTT.

This chain connects TRBV5-4 to TRBJ2-5; D not resolved. The CDR3 runs 13 residues. Germline V gives CDR1 SGHNT, CDR2 YYREEE (reference sequence). V was pared by 4 bases and J by 5 bases, with 12 bases between. The CDR3 DNA follows: TGTGCCAGCAGCGGGCCCATGGGGGAGACCCAGTACTTC. Encoded protein: CASSGPMGETQYF.

The chain is built from TRBV27 and TRBJ2-1; TRBD2 matches at 13 bases. The trim removed 2 bases at V and 7 bases at J, leaving 8 bases unmatched. This CDR3 spans 17 amino acids. Germline CDR1 and CDR2: MNHEY and SMNVEV (reference sequence). In nucleotides, the CDR3 is TGTGCCAGCAGTTTAAGGTCAGGACTAGCGGGGGTAAATGAGCAGTTCTTC. Its protein product is CASSLRSGLAGVNEQFF.

The chain combines TRBV9 with TRBJ2-7; TRBD2 matches at 10 bases. The ends lost 0 bases at V and 5 bases at J; junction bases unmatched: 11. The CDR3 is made up of 17 amino acids. CDR1 is SGDLS, CDR2 YYNGEE, per germline. The CDR3 loop is CASSVGGLAGVYDEQYF. In DNA form, the CDR3 reads TGTGCCAGCAGCGTAGGGGGCCTAGCGGGAGTATATGACGAGCAGTACTTC.

A single count supports this clone. The chain is built from TRBV6-5 and TRBJ2-1; possible D gene TRBD1, 5 bases. The CDR3 sequence is 11 residues long. Germline loops: CDR1 MNHEY, CDR2 SVGAGI. The germline V and J ends were trimmed by 2 bases and 10 bases, with 6 bases remaining between them. Here the CDR3 DNA reads TGTGCCAGCAGTTACGCAGGGGAGCAGTTCTTC. The encoded protein is CASSYAGEQFF.

The chain is built from TRBV18 and TRBJ1-1; D possibly corresponds to TRBD1 (5 bases). This CDR3 spans 14 amino acids. Germline CDR1 and CDR2: KGHSH and LQKENI. V was cut by 4 bases and J by 0 bases, with 9 bases left in between. In DNA form, the CDR3 reads TGTGCCAGCTCACTACAGGCAGTGAACACTGAAGCTTTCTTT. This translates into CASSLQAVNTEAFF.

The chain recombines TRBV18 with TRBJ2-2; 7 bases agree with TRBD1. The CDR3 has 14 residues. The V gene end was trimmed by 1 base and the J gene end by 6 bases; junction bases not matched to a gene: 2. Per the germline V gene, CDR1 is KGHSH and CDR2 is LQKENI. The chain's CDR3 is CASSPRQGAGELFF. The CDR3 DNA sequence: TGTGCCAGCTCACCACGACAGGGCGCCGGGGAGCTGTTTTTT.

The chain links TRBV3-1 (or the pseudogene TRBV3-2) to TRBJ2-1; D is unclear. Trimming removed 5 bases from V and 9 bases from J, with 11 bases in between. Per the germline V gene, CDR1 is LGHDT and CDR2 is YNNKEL (reference sequence). The CDR3 totals 12 residues. CDR3 nucleotides: TGTGCCAGCAGCTCGCAGCCTGCTGAGCAGTTCTTC. The encoded protein is CASSSQPAEQFF.

The chain carries TRBV19 and TRBJ2-1; 14 bases line up with TRBD2. The CDR3 spans 15 residues. Looked up from germline, CDR1 is LNHDA and CDR2 is SQIVND (reference sequence). With 3 bases clipped from V and 9 bases from J, the junction kept 4 bases outside the gene matches. The CDR3 reads CASSIYGLAGGEQFF. The CDR3 nucleotides are TGTGCCAGTAGTATTTATGGACTAGCGGGAGGTGAGCAGTTCTTC.

The chain combines TRBV9 with TRBJ1-2; maybe TRBD1 (5 bases). CDR3 length: 14 amino acids. Germline CDR1 reads SGDLS; CDR2 reads YYNGEE. Trimming removed 4 bases from V and 3 bases from J, with 13 bases in between. The CDR3 protein is CASSFGGTDYGYTF. The CDR3 DNA is TGTGCCAGCAGCTTCGGGGGGACGGACTATGGCTACACCTTC.

The chain employs TRBV7-3 and TRBJ2-7; 11 bases agree with TRBD2. The CDR3 contains 15 residues. Per germline, CDR1 SGHTA and CDR2 FQGTGA. Germline trimming cut 2 bases from V and 2 bases from J; bases unmatched to any gene: 2. The CDR3 nucleotides read TGTGCCAGCAGCTTACGACTAGCGGGACCCTACGAGCAGTACTTC. Translated, it gives CASSLRLAGPYEQYF.

The gene calls are TRBV6-1 and TRBJ2-7, with a weak D call TRBD1 (6 bases). The germline V gene has CDR1 MNHNS and CDR2 SASEGT. The CDR3 loop spans 16 amino acids. Trimming shortened V by 4 bases and J by 0 bases, and 16 bases separated the two germline ends. The CDR3 is CASSAAGTTSSYEQYF. CDR3 in DNA: TGTGCCAGCAGTGCAGCCGGGACAACTAGCTCCTACGAGCAGTACTTC.

The V call is TRBV30, the J call TRBJ2-7, with 10 bases identical to TRBD2. In germline, CDR1 is GTSNPN, CDR2 SVGIG (reference sequence). J gave up 8 bases and V 4 bases, and 8 bases lay outside the gene matches. The CDR3 sequence is 13 residues long. The CDR3 DNA sequence: TGTGCCTGGAATAAGCGGGAGGGAAGCCAGCAGTACTTC. Its protein is CAWNKREGSQQYF.

This sequence joins TRBV5-1 and TRBJ2-3, with 10 bases identical to TRBD2. The CDR3 is 14 residues long. J lost 0 bases, V lost 7 bases, and 2 bases had no gene match. From germline, CDR1 is SGHRS and CDR2 YFSETQ. Written as DNA, the CDR3 is TGCGCCAGCGGACTAGCGGCAAGCACAGATACGCAGTATTTT. Translation: CASGLAASTDTQYF.

The chain couples TRBV6-5 to TRBJ2-1, with no clear D. Germline V gives CDR1 MNHEY, CDR2 SVGAGI. The CDR3 is 12 residues long. V dropped 5 bases and J dropped 5 bases, with 7 bases sitting between them. The CDR3 here is CASSRNHNEQFF. CDR3 DNA: TGTGCCAGCAGTAGAAATCACAATGAGCAGTTCTTC.

V is TRBV3-1 (or the pseudogene TRBV3-2) and J is TRBJ1-5; a weak D match, TRBD1 (5 bases). This CDR3 region has 15 residues. V lost 1 base to trimming and J lost 3 bases, with 10 bases between them. From germline, CDR1 is LGHDT and CDR2 YNNKEL (reference sequence). CDR3 in amino acids: CASSQGARDNQPQHF. Here the CDR3 DNA reads TGTGCCAGCAGCCAAGGGGCCAGGGACAATCAGCCCCAGCATTTT.

V gene TRBV6-5 combines with J gene TRBJ1-1; 7 nucleotides match TRBD1. The germline gives CDR1 MNHEY, CDR2 SVGAGI. The CDR3 has 14 amino acids. Trimming removed 6 bases from V and 6 bases from J; junction bases left unmatched: 10. The CDR3 reads CASRRHGQEAEAFF. The CDR3 DNA is TGTGCCAGCAGGCGGCATGGACAGGAGGCTGAAGCTTTCTTT.

The chain couples TRBV9 to TRBJ2-3; TRBD2 is a possible D gene (6 bases). The CDR3 runs to 15 residues. The ends were cut back, 4 bases at V and 4 bases at J, with 16 bases in the middle. Looked up from germline, CDR1 is SGDLS and CDR2 is YYNGEE. DNA for the CDR3: TGTGCCAGCAGCACCCTAGCGACGGGAGCAGATACGCAGTATTTT. Translating it yields CASSTLATGADTQYF.

The rearrangement links TRBV4-1 to TRBJ2-1; 8 nucleotides align to TRBD1. The CDR3 has 15 residues. Trimming at V came to 4 bases and at J to 1 base, leaving 3 bases not matched to a gene. Germline V gene data show CDR1 as MGHRA and CDR2 as YSYEKL. CDR3 residues: CASSPGGSSYNEQFF. The CDR3, as DNA: TGCGCCAGCAGCCCAGGGGGCAGTTCCTACAATGAGCAGTTCTTC.

This CDR3 reads CASSSDLLYGYTF. The CDR3 region has the DNA TGTGCCAGCAGCTCCGACCTTTTGTATGGCTACACCTTC. The gene calls are TRBV12-3 or TRBV12-4 and TRBJ1-2; D gene unclear. The ends were cut back, 6 bases at V and 5 bases at J, with 13 bases in the middle. The CDR3 has 13 amino acids.

This clone appeared once. This CDR3 is CASLLAGGDEQYF. The CDR3 DNA is TGTGCCAGCTTACTAGCGGGAGGCGACGAGCAGTACTTC. The chain links TRBV12-3 or TRBV12-4 to TRBJ2-7; 12 bases match TRBD2. V lost 8 bases, J lost 5 bases, and 4 bases stayed unmatched. This CDR3 region has 13 residues.

The genes are TRBV7-6 and TRBJ2-3, with 8 positions matching TRBD2. CDR1 is SGHVS and CDR2 is FNYEAQ in the germline V gene. This CDR3 comprises 15 residues. V dropped 4 bases and J dropped 3; count of bases not matched to a gene: 6. CDR3 nucleotide sequence: TGTGCCAGCAGCTATGGACTAGCACCGACAGATACGCAGTATTTT. Protein sequence: CASSYGLAPTDTQYF.

This rearrangement joins TRBV27 to TRBJ2-5; D gene uncertain. CDR3 size: 13 residues. The V end was cut by 3 bases, the J end by 5 bases, with 10 bases between. In germline, CDR1 is MNHEY, CDR2 SMNVEV (reference sequence). CDR3 DNA: TGTGCCAGCAGTTTTGGAGTTGGGGAGACCCAGTACTTC. It is translated as CASSFGVGETQYF.

The chain couples TRBV6-5 to TRBJ1-1; 7 bases fit TRBD1. With V trimmed by 6 bases and J by 0 bases, 7 bases remained unmatched. Germline CDR1 MNHEY, CDR2 SVGAGI. The CDR3 extends over 15 amino acids. For the CDR3, the DNA is TGTGCCAGCAGCATAACCGGGACAGTGAACACTGAAGCTTTCTTT. Its protein product is CASSITGTVNTEAFF.

The rearrangement joins TRBV5-8 to TRBJ2-5; 7 bases fit TRBD1. V was clipped by 4 bases and J by 9 bases; unmatched bases: 3. The CDR3 has 11 amino acids. In germline, CDR1 is SGHTS, CDR2 YDEGEE. CDR3 residues: CASSLGQAQYF. CDR3 DNA sequence: TGTGCCAGCAGCCTCGGACAGGCCCAGTACTTC.

The rearrangement joins TRBV5-1 to TRBJ2-5; D is unresolved. Per germline, CDR1 SGHRS and CDR2 YFSETQ. The germline V and J ends were trimmed by 0 bases and 3 bases, with 12 bases remaining between them. There are 15 residues in the CDR3. The CDR3 DNA follows: TGCGCCAGCAGCTTGGCCCCGACGCCGAAAGAGACCCAGTACTTC. Amino acid sequence: CASSLAPTPKETQYF.